The 19 T cell receptor beta chains given below trace back to one sample, sequenced in a study of blood T cell repertoires in COVID-19. Sequencing was performed with immunoSEQ multiplex PCR; in TCRdb, only in-frame clones are kept and a portion is missing. The sample lists about 270,000 clones, 81% occurring once. Sequencing was performed on peripheral blood. These receptors were collected from a woman aged 55 to 70 with active or convalescent COVID-19.

The chain is built from TRBV9 and TRBJ1-2; TRBD1 matches 10 bases. This CDR3 spans 14 amino acids. Trimming at V came to 0 bases and at J to 5 bases, leaving 1 base not matched to a gene. Germline values: CDR1 SGDLS, CDR2 YYNGEE. CDR3 loop: CASSVGTGGYGYTF. Written as DNA, the CDR3 is TGTGCCAGCAGCGTAGGGACAGGGGGATATGGCTACACCTTC.

The chain combines TRBV18 with TRBJ1-3, with a tentative D call TRBD1 (6 bases). This CDR3 region has 15 residues. Trimming took 4 bases from V and 3 from J, leaving 13 bases between them. Germline V lookup: CDR1 KGHSH, CDR2 LQKENI. CDR3 region: CASSRTQQGGNTIYF. CDR3 nucleotides: TGTGCCAGCTCACGAACCCAACAGGGTGGAAACACCATATATTTT.

The chain has TRBV7-9 and TRBJ1-3; D is ambiguous. V dropped 7 bases and J dropped 4 bases, with 11 bases sitting between them. In germline, CDR1 is SEHNR, CDR2 FQNEAQ (reference sequence). This CDR3 region has 13 residues. This CDR3 is CASTHRGGNTIYF. Written as DNA, the CDR3 is TGTGCCAGCACCCATCGTGGCGGAAACACCATATATTTT. The entire variable domain, with the rest obtained from reference TRBV7-9 and TRBJ1-3, is as follows: DTGVSQNPRHKITKRGQNVTFRCDPISEHNRLYWYRQTLGQGPEFLTYFQNEAQLEKSRLLSDRFSAERPKGSFSTLEIQRTEQGDSAMYLCASTHRGGNTIYFGEGSWLTVV.

The rearrangement joins TRBV6-5 to TRBJ2-7; TRBD1 aligns across 11 bases. V trimming: 6 bases; J trimming: 2 bases; junction bases outside the gene matches: 6. The germline V gene has CDR1 MNHEY and CDR2 SVGAGI. This CDR3 spans 15 amino acids. CDR3 DNA: TGTGCCAGCAGATTTGGGACAGGGGGGACCTACGAGCAGTACTTC. Translated, it gives CASRFGTGGTYEQYF.

This sequence joins TRBV6-5 and TRBJ2-1; the match to TRBD2 covers 7 bases. The germline V gene has CDR1 MNHEY and CDR2 SVGAGI. The J segment lost 7 bases and the V segment lost 2 bases, leaving 5 bases of the junction unmatched. There are 14 residues in the CDR3. Here the CDR3 DNA reads TGTGCCAGCAGTTACCCGGGGGGTAGGAATGAGCAGTTCTTC. This translates into CASSYPGGRNEQFF.

A note on this clone: Germline and junction disagree at one end, which may indicate a read error. The rearrangement joins TRBV4-3 to TRBJ2-5, with D perhaps matching TRBD2 (7 bases). This CDR3 is built from 16 residues. The germline V gene has CDR1 LGHNA and CDR2 YSLEER. The chain's CDR3 is CASSKDPTGGQKTQYF. The CDR3 region has the DNA TGCGCCAGCAGCAAAGACCCCACGGGGGGCCAGAAGACCCAGTACTTC.

The V gene is TRBV6-5, the J gene TRBJ2-1, with 12 bases matching TRBD2. This CDR3 has 16 residues. V was clipped by 0 bases and J by 12 bases; unmatched bases: 9. Per the germline V gene, CDR1 is MNHEY and CDR2 is SVGAGI. This CDR3 reads CASSYSVLAGGLGQFF. In DNA form, the CDR3 reads TGTGCCAGCAGTTACTCCGTCCTAGCGGGGGGGCTAGGGCAGTTCTTC.

Only one count was recorded for this clone. This chain links TRBV27 with TRBJ1-4, with D perhaps matching TRBD1 (5 bases). V was pared by 5 bases and J by 8 bases, with 12 bases between. This CDR3 has 13 amino acids. From germline, CDR1 is MNHEY and CDR2 SMNVEV (reference sequence). The CDR3 nucleotides read TGTGCCAGCAGTCCCAGGGTAGGGGAAAAACTGTTTTTT. This codes for CASSPRVGEKLFF. The full variable domain, in which reference TRBV27 and TRBJ1-4 provide the parts outside the CDR3, is EAQVTQNPRYLITVTGKKLTVTCSQNMNHEYMSWYRQDPGLGLRQIYYSMNVEVTDKGDVPEGYKVSRKEKRNFPLILESPSPNQTSLYFCASSPRVGEKLFFGSGTQLSVL.

J is TRBJ1-2 and V is TRBV18; the match to TRBD1 covers 11 bases. Germline V gives CDR1 KGHSH, CDR2 LQKENI. This CDR3 contains 14 residues. The J segment lost 8 bases and the V segment lost 6 bases, leaving 8 bases of the junction unmatched. The CDR3 region has the DNA TGTGCCAGCTCCCAAGGACAGGGGGCTTTGGGCTACACCTTC. Amino acid sequence: CASSQGQGALGYTF.

Comments on this clone: This CDR3 is also generated by other DNA sequences in the sample. This chain links TRBV6-5 with TRBJ1-1, with TRBD1 identical over 7 bases. V was pared by 7 bases and J by 5 bases, with 10 bases of the junction left unmatched. CDR3 size: 14 residues. Germline V CDR1 and CDR2: MNHEY, SVGAGI. CDR3 sequence: CASILSGGGTEAFF. The CDR3 coding sequence is TGTGCCAGCATATTATCAGGGGGTGGAACTGAAGCTTTCTTT.

The genes are TRBV4-3 and TRBJ1-2, with TRBD1 as a possible D gene (6 bases). The CDR3 loop spans 15 amino acids. Germline V lookup: CDR1 LGHNA, CDR2 YSLEER. V lost 0 bases and J lost 4, with 12 bases in between. In DNA, the CDR3 is TGCGCCAGCAGCCAAGACCAGGGGCCCGGCTATGGCTACACCTTC. This translates into CASSQDQGPGYGYTF.

CDR3 bases: TGCAGCGTTGAAGTGGGGGGGCTCGGCTACACCTTC. Residues: CSVEVGGLGYTF. The chain links TRBV29-1 to TRBJ1-2; perhaps TRBD1 as D (6 bases). The germline gives CDR1 SQVTM, CDR2 ANQGSEA. V gave up 1 base and J gave up 8 bases, with 11 bases separating them. The CDR3 runs to 12 residues.

V usage is TRBV20-1 and J usage is TRBJ2-5; D gene ambiguous. This CDR3 spans 11 amino acids. Between the trimmed V and J ends, which lost 1 base and 13 bases, there was a span of 13 bases. CDR1 and CDR2 from the germline V gene are DFQATT and SNEGSKA (reference sequence). CDR3 in amino acids: CSARAGSNRYF. The CDR3 nucleotides are TGCAGTGCTAGAGCCGGGTCCAATAGGTACTTC.

This clone was counted once. This chain uses TRBV5-1 with TRBJ1-2; no definite D call. Germline loops: CDR1 SGHRS, CDR2 YFSETQ. V lost 0 bases, J lost 7 bases, and 16 bases lay in between. The CDR3 has 15 amino acids. CDR3 loop: CASSLDGEPGSGYTF. In DNA, the CDR3 is TGCGCCAGCAGCTTGGACGGGGAACCGGGGAGTGGCTACACCTTC.

The V and J genes are TRBV9 and TRBJ2-6, with 8 bases identical to TRBD2. With V trimmed by 4 bases and J by 5 bases, 8 bases remained unmatched. The CDR3 extends over 16 amino acids. The V gene's germline CDR1 is SGDLS and CDR2 YYNGEE. The CDR3 spells CASSLGRGGRANVLTF. CDR3 sequence (DNA): TGTGCCAGCAGCCTAGGACGGGGGGGGCGGGCCAACGTCCTGACTTTC.

This sequence joins TRBV18 and TRBJ2-3; weak D call: TRBD1 (6 bases). Trimming stripped 7 bases from V and 5 bases from J, with 16 bases between. The germline gives CDR1 KGHSH, CDR2 LQKENI. The CDR3 has 14 residues. The CDR3: CASWGPNRGDTQYF. In DNA, the CDR3 is TGTGCCAGCTGGGGGCCTAACCGAGGAGATACGCAGTATTTT.

The V and J genes are TRBV4-2 and TRBJ1-2; maybe TRBD1 (5 bases). Between the trimmed V and J ends, which lost 0 bases and 14 bases, there was a span of 10 bases. From germline, CDR1 is LGHNA and CDR2 YNFKEQ. The CDR3 runs to 11 residues. The CDR3 protein is CASSQEGENTF. The CDR3 bases are TGTGCCAGCAGCCAAGAAGGGGAAAATACCTTC.

This sequence joins TRBV20-1 and TRBJ1-4; D uncertain. V lost 4 bases, J lost 10 bases, and 10 bases lay in between. CDR1 is DFQATT and CDR2 is SNEGSKA in the germline V gene (reference sequence). The CDR3 contains 11 residues. CDR3 DNA: TGCAGTGCTAACTCAGGCCCAAAACTGTTTTTT. Translated: CSANSGPKLFF.

The chain links TRBV7-2 to TRBJ1-1; no firm D call. The CDR3 extends over 13 amino acids. Per the germline V gene, CDR1 is SGHTA and CDR2 is FQGNSA. V lost 4 bases, J lost 3 bases, and 9 bases lay in between. The CDR3 nucleotides read TGTGCCAGCAGCTCTTCGCGGGACACTGAAGCTTTCTTT. As protein: CASSSSRDTEAFF. The entire variable domain, with the rest obtained from reference TRBV7-2 and TRBJ1-1, is as follows: GAGVSQSPSNKVTEKGKDVELRCDPISGHTALYWYRQSLGQGLEFLIYFQGNSAPDKSGLPSDRFSAERTGGSVSTLTIQRTQQEDSAVYLCASSSSRDTEAFFGQGTRLTVV.